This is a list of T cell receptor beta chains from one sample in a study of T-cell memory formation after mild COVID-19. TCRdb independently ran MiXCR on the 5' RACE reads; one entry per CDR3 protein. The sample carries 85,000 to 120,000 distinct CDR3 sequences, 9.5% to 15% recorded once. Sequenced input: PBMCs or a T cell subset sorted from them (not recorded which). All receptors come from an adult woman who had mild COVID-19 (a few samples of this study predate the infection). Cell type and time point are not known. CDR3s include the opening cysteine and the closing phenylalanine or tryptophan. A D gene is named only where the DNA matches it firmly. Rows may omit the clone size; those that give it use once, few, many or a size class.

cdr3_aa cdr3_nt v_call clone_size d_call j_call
CASREEYTEAFF TGTGCCAGCAGAGAGGAGTACACTGAAGCTTTCTTT TRBV7-8 few - TRBJ1-1
CACQPGQGFYEQYF TGTGCCTGCCAGCCGGGACAGGGGTTCTACGAGCAGTACTTC TRBV30 few TRBD1 TRBJ2-7
CASSRTGPQQPQHF TGTGCCAGCAGCCGGACAGGGCCGCAGCAGCCCCAGCATTTT TRBV5-6 many TRBD1 TRBJ1-5
CASSNQAGGSASDEQFF TGTGCCAGCAGCAACCAAGCGGGAGGGTCTGCGAGTGATGAGCAGTTCTTC TRBV4-2 - TRBD2 TRBJ2-1
CSVLDRGLNTGELFF TGCAGCGTTTTGGACAGGGGGCTGAACACCGGGGAGCTGTTTTTT TRBV29-1 many TRBD1 TRBJ2-2
CASSFSPHTSSTDTQYF TGCGCCAGCAGCTTCTCCCCGCATACCTCTAGCACAGATACGCAGTATTTT TRBV5-1 - - TRBJ2-3
CSAPGEPAYNEQFF TGCAGTGCTCCTGGGGAGCCGGCCTACAATGAGCAGTTCTTC TRBV20-1 few - TRBJ2-1
CASSQASVGLTNTGELFF TGCGCCAGCAGCCAAGCTTCCGTGGGACTAACGAACACCGGGGAGCTGTTTTTT TRBV4-3 - TRBD2 TRBJ2-2
CASSPSGLAYEQFF TGTGCCAGCAGTCCCTCGGGACTAGCGTACGAGCAGTTCTTC TRBV6-2/TRBV6-3 - TRBD2 TRBJ2-1
CASGQDSYNEQFF TGTGCCAGCGGACAGGACTCCTACAATGAGCAGTTCTTC TRBV27 - TRBD1 TRBJ2-1
CASYVLPGTDTQYF TGCGCCAGCTACGTCTTGCCCGGCACAGATACGCAGTATTTT TRBV5-1 once - TRBJ2-3
CASSEGLAQGYEQFF TGTGCCAGCAGCGAGGGACTAGCTCAGGGGTATGAGCAGTTCTTC TRBV7-8 many TRBD2 TRBJ2-1
CATSDFGSYNEQFF TGTGCCACCAGTGATTTCGGCAGCTACAATGAGCAGTTCTTC TRBV24-1 few - TRBJ2-1
CASSLLGGISYNEQFF TGTGCCAGCAGTCTTCTAGGCGGGATCTCCTACAATGAGCAGTTCTTC TRBV7-8 - - TRBJ2-1
CASSLAAQGYTEAFF TGTGCCAGCAGCTTGGCCGCCCAGGGGTACACTGAAGCTTTCTTT TRBV5-6 few - TRBJ1-1
CASSYFKDTEAFF TGTGCCAGCAGTTACTTCAAGGACACTGAAGCTTTCTTT TRBV6-5 few - TRBJ1-1
CASSVATNGIYEQYF TGTGCCAGCAGCGTAGCAACGAACGGGATCTACGAGCAGTACTTC TRBV9 - - TRBJ2-7
CSVEDPLAGDRSIDNEQFF TGCAGCGTTGAAGATCCACTAGCGGGAGACCGATCGATAGACAATGAGCAGTTCTTC TRBV29-1 many TRBD2 TRBJ2-1
CASSQEKGVWNSPLHF TGCGCCAGCAGCCAAGAGAAGGGAGTATGGAATTCACCCCTCCACTTT TRBV4-3 - - TRBJ1-6
CASSFHPGQHTGELFF TGTGCCAGCAGCTTCCATCCGGGACAGCACACCGGGGAGCTGTTTTTT TRBV5-4 - TRBD1 TRBJ2-2
CASSRLAGASPEQFF TGTGCCAGCAGCAGACTAGCGGGAGCGTCTCCTGAGCAGTTCTTC TRBV12-3/TRBV12-4 - TRBD2 TRBJ2-1
CASSQRRDGGRVETQYF TGTGCCAGCAGCCAAAGGAGGGACGGCGGGAGAGTTGAGACCCAGTACTTC TRBV7-2 - TRBD2 TRBJ2-5
CASTPGGNEQFF TGTGCCAGCACACCGGGGGGGAATGAGCAGTTCTTC TRBV12-3/TRBV12-4 once TRBD2 TRBJ2-1
CASSQERGGPDTQYF TGCGCCAGCAGCCAAGAACGAGGGGGGCCAGATACGCAGTATTTT TRBV4-1 few - TRBJ2-3
CASSVPLSGVSTDTQYF TGTGCCAGCAGCGTCCCGCTTAGCGGGGTAAGCACAGATACGCAGTATTTT TRBV9 - TRBD2 TRBJ2-3
CASSLWGGQDNEQFF TGTGCCAGCAGCTTATGGGGCGGACAGGACAATGAGCAGTTCTTC TRBV7-3 many TRBD1 TRBJ2-1
CASSLTRGLGTEAFF TGTGCCAGCAGTTTGACCAGGGGGCTGGGCACTGAAGCTTTCTTT TRBV27 many TRBD1 TRBJ1-1
CASSLGGGLFTDTQYF TGTGCCAGCAGTTTAGGGGGGGGTCTCTTCACAGATACGCAGTATTTT TRBV12-3/TRBV12-4 - TRBD2 TRBJ2-3
CASSGGHLLSDTQYF TGCGCCAGCAGTGGGGGGCATCTCTTGTCAGATACGCAGTATTTT TRBV10-2 - - TRBJ2-3
CASSLVGGSGDRTDTQYF TGTGCCAGCAGCTTAGTAGGGGGGTCAGGGGACCGCACAGATACGCAGTATTTT TRBV7-8 few - TRBJ2-3
CASSLVGQGGQPQHF TGTGCCAGCAGCTTAGTGGGGCAGGGTGGTCAGCCCCAGCATTTT TRBV7-8 - - TRBJ1-5
CASSYSQGGGELFF TGTGCCAGCAGTTACTCCCAGGGAGGCGGGGAGCTGTTTTTT TRBV6-5 - - TRBJ2-2
CASSLPLGTGHYEQYF TGTGCCAGCAGCCTCCCTCTAGGGACGGGCCACTACGAGCAGTACTTC TRBV13 - - TRBJ2-7
CASSSGQGPFYEQYF TGTGCCAGCAGCTCTGGACAGGGGCCCTTCTACGAGCAGTACTTC TRBV7-8 many TRBD1 TRBJ2-7
CASTRGGTNTEAFF TGTGCCAGCACCCGGGGGGGGACGAACACTGAAGCTTTCTTT TRBV12-3/TRBV12-4 - - TRBJ1-1
CASSPRLAGGVTEAFF TGTGCCAGCAGCCCTCGGTTGGCAGGAGGAGTCACTGAAGCTTTCTTT TRBV7-9 many - TRBJ1-1
CASSYRDSPNYGYTF TGTGCCAGCAGTTACCGGGACAGCCCTAACTATGGCTACACCTTC TRBV6-5 - TRBD1 TRBJ1-2
CASSLGLAGADNEQFF TGTGCCAGCAGCCTGGGACTAGCGGGAGCCGACAATGAGCAGTTCTTC TRBV3-1 - TRBD2 TRBJ2-1
CASSQAASPLTDGYTF TGCGCCAGCAGCCAAGCTGCAAGCCCCCTTACCGATGGCTACACCTTC TRBV4-1 - - TRBJ1-2
CATSDRDRTDTQYF TGTGCCACATCGGACAGGGATCGCACAGATACGCAGTATTTT TRBV24-1 many TRBD1 TRBJ2-3
CASSLGGAGTYNEQFF TGTGCCAGCAGTTTAGGGGGGGCTGGCACCTACAATGAGCAGTTCTTC TRBV12-3/TRBV12-4 few - TRBJ2-1
CSVETGSNTEAFF TGCAGCGTTGAAACCGGATCCAACACTGAAGCTTTCTTT TRBV29-1 few - TRBJ1-1
CASSDSALGGGETQYF TGCGCCAGCAGCGATAGCGCCCTCGGGGGTGGAGAGACCCAGTACTTC TRBV4-3 few - TRBJ2-5
CASSLVVGGATDTQYF TGTGCCAGCAGCTTAGTCGTAGGGGGCGCGACAGATACGCAGTATTTT TRBV7-2 many TRBD1 TRBJ2-3
CASSQVNEQYF TGCGCCAGCAGCCAAGTGAACGAGCAGTACTTC TRBV4-1 - - TRBJ2-7
CASSAPGLAGAYEQYF TGTGCCAGCAGCGCCCCGGGACTAGCGGGAGCCTACGAGCAGTACTTC TRBV9 - TRBD2 TRBJ2-7
CASSQERHYEQYF TGCGCCAGCAGCCAAGAGAGACACTACGAGCAGTACTTC TRBV4-1 - - TRBJ2-7
CASSTGDLSEQFF TGTGCCAGTAGTACCGGTGATTTAAGTGAGCAGTTCTTC TRBV19 - - TRBJ2-1
CASSPETGLTGELFF TGCGCCAGCAGCCCCGAGACAGGGCTGACCGGGGAGCTGTTTTTT TRBV4-1 - TRBD1 TRBJ2-2
CASSLAWNTGELFF TGTGCCAGCAGCCTAGCTTGGAACACCGGGGAGCTGTTTTTT TRBV7-6 - - TRBJ2-2
CASTVVAGGYNEQFF TGTGCCAGCACAGTTGTGGCGGGAGGGTACAATGAGCAGTTCTTC TRBV12-3/TRBV12-4 few TRBD2 TRBJ2-1
CASSPGPGHEQFF TGTGCCAGCAGCCCCGGCCCAGGGCATGAGCAGTTCTTC TRBV3-1 - - TRBJ2-1